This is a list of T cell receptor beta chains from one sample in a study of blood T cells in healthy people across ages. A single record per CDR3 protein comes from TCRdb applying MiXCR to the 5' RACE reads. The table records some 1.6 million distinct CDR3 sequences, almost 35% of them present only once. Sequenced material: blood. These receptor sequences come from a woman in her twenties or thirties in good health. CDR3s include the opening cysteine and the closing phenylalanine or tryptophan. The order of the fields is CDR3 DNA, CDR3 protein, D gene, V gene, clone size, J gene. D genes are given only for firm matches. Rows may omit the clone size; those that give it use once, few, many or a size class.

CDR3 DNA: TGTGCCAGCAGCTGGGGACTAGCGGGACAAGAGACCCAGTACTTC
CDR3 protein: CASSWGLAGQETQYF
D gene: TRBD2
V gene: TRBV7-8
clone size: many
J gene: TRBJ2-5

CDR3 DNA: TGTGCCAGCAGTGCCCGGGACTCCACCCTACTTACGCAGTATTTT
CDR3 protein: CASSARDSTLLTQYF
D gene: .
V gene: TRBV6-1
clone size: .
J gene: TRBJ2-3

CDR3 DNA: TGTGCCAGCAGCGTAAGCGACAGGGACCATGGCTACACCTTC
CDR3 protein: CASSVSDRDHGYTF
D gene: TRBD1
V gene: TRBV3-1
clone size: .
J gene: TRBJ1-2

CDR3 DNA: TGCAGCGACACATGGACAGGGGGGGATACGCAGTATTTT
CDR3 protein: CSDTWTGGDTQYF
D gene: TRBD1
V gene: TRBV29-1
clone size: once
J gene: TRBJ2-3

CDR3 DNA: TGTGCCACCGAGGGACGGAACAATGAGCAGTTCTTC
CDR3 protein: CATEGRNNEQFF
D gene: .
V gene: TRBV28
clone size: few
J gene: TRBJ2-1

CDR3 DNA: TGTGCCACCAGCCTATCTGGTTGGGGACGTGAAGCTTTCTTT
CDR3 protein: CATSLSGWGREAFF
D gene: .
V gene: TRBV15
clone size: few
J gene: TRBJ1-1

CDR3 DNA: TGCAGTGCTAGAGATCGGGCAGAGAGGAGGCAGTACTTC
CDR3 protein: CSARDRAERRQYF
D gene: .
V gene: TRBV20-1
clone size: .
J gene: TRBJ2-7

CDR3 DNA: TGTGCCAGCAGTCAGCTGGGGGTCATTGGCACAGATACGCAGTATTTT
CDR3 protein: CASSQLGVIGTDTQYF
D gene: .
V gene: TRBV3-1
clone size: few
J gene: TRBJ2-3

CDR3 DNA: TGCAGTGCTAGAGGAGGAATAGGGGGCAAATTTGACGAGCAGTACTTC
CDR3 protein: CSARGGIGGKFDEQYF
D gene: TRBD1
V gene: TRBV20-1
clone size: .
J gene: TRBJ2-7

CDR3 DNA: TGTGCCAGCAGCCCTGCCTATAATTCACCCCTCCACTTT
CDR3 protein: CASSPAYNSPLHF
D gene: .
V gene: TRBV3-1
clone size: .
J gene: TRBJ1-6

CDR3 DNA: TGCAGTGCTAGAGTCGGGGTTTTTAATTCACCCCTCCACTTT
CDR3 protein: CSARVGVFNSPLHF
D gene: .
V gene: TRBV20-1
clone size: few
J gene: TRBJ1-6

CDR3 DNA: TGTGCCAGCAGCAAACGCCTCGGGACTGCGAACACCGGGGAGCTGTTTTTT
CDR3 protein: CASSKRLGTANTGELFF
D gene: .
V gene: TRBV21-1
clone size: .
J gene: TRBJ2-2

CDR3 DNA: TGTGCCAGCAGACCGGGGGCAGCCGGGGTTGAGCAGTTCTTC
CDR3 protein: CASRPGAAGVEQFF
D gene: .
V gene: TRBV7-9
clone size: few
J gene: TRBJ2-1

CDR3 DNA: TGTGCCATCAGTCCAACTAGCGCGGAACAAGAGACCCAGTACTTC
CDR3 protein: CAISPTSAEQETQYF
D gene: TRBD2
V gene: TRBV10-3
clone size: .
J gene: TRBJ2-5

CDR3 DNA: TGCGCCAGCAGCGCCGGGGATGGGACAATGAGGATTCAAGAGACCCAGTACTTC
CDR3 protein: CASSAGDGTMRIQETQYF
D gene: .
V gene: TRBV5-1
clone size: .
J gene: TRBJ2-5

CDR3 DNA: TGCAGTGCTAAAACCCAGCGGGGGCAAGAGACCCAGTACTTC
CDR3 protein: CSAKTQRGQETQYF
D gene: TRBD2
V gene: TRBV20-1
clone size: .
J gene: TRBJ2-5

CDR3 DNA: TGTGCCAGCTCACCACCCCTCCGGGAGACCCAGTACTTC
CDR3 protein: CASSPPLRETQYF
D gene: .
V gene: TRBV18
clone size: few
J gene: TRBJ2-5

CDR3 DNA: TGTGCCAGCTGCCGGCCCCACCGGGGGGTAGCGGGCACAGATACGCAGTATTTT
CDR3 protein: CASCRPHRGVAGTDTQYF
D gene: TRBD2
V gene: TRBV27
clone size: few
J gene: TRBJ2-3

CDR3 DNA: TGTGCCAGCAGTTCTAGGGACAAAACTGAAGCTTTCTTT
CDR3 protein: CASSSRDKTEAFF
D gene: .
V gene: TRBV6-6
clone size: .
J gene: TRBJ1-1

CDR3 DNA: TGTGCCAGCAGCCCAGGGACTAGCGGGGCCCGTGAGCAGTTCTTC
CDR3 protein: CASSPGTSGAREQFF
D gene: TRBD2
V gene: TRBV9
clone size: .
J gene: TRBJ2-1

CDR3 DNA: TGTGCCACCAGTGACAGGGCCAATCAGCCCCAGCATTTT
CDR3 protein: CATSDRANQPQHF
D gene: .
V gene: TRBV24-1
clone size: .
J gene: TRBJ1-5

CDR3 DNA: TGCGCCAGCAGCCAAGAATGGGATAGGACTAGCGGGAGAAAGACCCAGTACTTC
CDR3 protein: CASSQEWDRTSGRKTQYF
D gene: TRBD2
V gene: TRBV4-1
clone size: many
J gene: TRBJ2-5

CDR3 DNA: TGTGCCAGCAGCACGGACAGGGGGCTCGGGGAGCTGTTTTTT
CDR3 protein: CASSTDRGLGELFF
D gene: TRBD1
V gene: TRBV7-2
clone size: .
J gene: TRBJ2-2

CDR3 DNA: TGTGCCAGCAGTGTTACCTTAGCCAAAAACATTCAGTACTTC
CDR3 protein: CASSVTLAKNIQYF
D gene: .
V gene: TRBV6-1
clone size: .
J gene: TRBJ2-4

CDR3 DNA: TGCAGCGTTGTGGTTTTTAATCTAGGGCAGTACTTC
CDR3 protein: CSVVVFNLGQYF
D gene: .
V gene: TRBV29-1
clone size: many
J gene: TRBJ2-7

CDR3 DNA: TGTGCCAGCAGCAAGAGGGACAGGGTGATGGATACGCAGTATTTT
CDR3 protein: CASSKRDRVMDTQYF
D gene: TRBD1
V gene: TRBV11-2
clone size: few
J gene: TRBJ2-3

CDR3 DNA: TGTGCCAGCGCTGTGTGGCTGAAAACTGAAGCTTTCTTT
CDR3 protein: CASAVWLKTEAFF
D gene: .
V gene: TRBV5-5
clone size: .
J gene: TRBJ1-1

CDR3 DNA: TGCAGTGGCCAGGTGCGCGGGGAGCTGTTTTTT
CDR3 protein: CSGQVRGELFF
D gene: .
V gene: TRBV20-1
clone size: .
J gene: TRBJ2-2

CDR3 DNA: TGTGCCATCAGTGAAGCAAGAGCCAAAAACATTCAGTACTTC
CDR3 protein: CAISEARAKNIQYF
D gene: .
V gene: TRBV10-3
clone size: few
J gene: TRBJ2-4

CDR3 DNA: TGTGCCAGCGCCAAGGGGGCAGGATATAATTCACCCCTCCACTTT
CDR3 protein: CASAKGAGYNSPLHF
D gene: TRBD1
V gene: TRBV13
clone size: .
J gene: TRBJ1-6

CDR3 DNA: TGTGCCAGCGCGGGAAGCAGGGAGGCCTCCTACAATGAGCAGTTCTTC
CDR3 protein: CASAGSREASYNEQFF
D gene: .
V gene: TRBV5-6
clone size: .
J gene: TRBJ2-1

CDR3 DNA: TGTGCCAGCAGCCAATCCAGCGCTAACACAGATACGCAGTATTTT
CDR3 protein: CASSQSSANTDTQYF
D gene: .
V gene: TRBV4-2
clone size: .
J gene: TRBJ2-3

CDR3 DNA: TGTGCCAGCAGTTCCGGGACAGGGTCCAGGTCACCCCTCCACTTT
CDR3 protein: CASSSGTGSRSPLHF
D gene: TRBD1
V gene: TRBV12-3/TRBV12-4
clone size: few
J gene: TRBJ1-6

CDR3 DNA: TGCAGTGCTAGAGAGGCAGGGGTACATAACTATGGCTACACCTTC
CDR3 protein: CSAREAGVHNYGYTF
D gene: .
V gene: TRBV20-1
clone size: .
J gene: TRBJ1-2

CDR3 DNA: TGTGCCAGCAGCCACAAAGGTCGCGGATCCGTAGCTTTCTTT
CDR3 protein: CASSHKGRGSVAFF
D gene: .
V gene: TRBV3-1
clone size: few
J gene: TRBJ1-1

CDR3 DNA: TGTGCCAGCAGTACCTCCTTCTGGGGCCTAAACACCGGGGAGCTGTTTTTT
CDR3 protein: CASSTSFWGLNTGELFF
D gene: .
V gene: TRBV6-1
clone size: .
J gene: TRBJ2-2

CDR3 DNA: TGCAGCGTTGAAGACCCCCAAGGGGGCCTAACCTCTGGGGCCAACGTCCTGACTTTC
CDR3 protein: CSVEDPQGGLTSGANVLTF
D gene: TRBD1
V gene: TRBV29-1
clone size: many
J gene: TRBJ2-6

CDR3 DNA: TGTGCCAGCAGCCAACTCCTAGCGGAACCCTACGAGCAGTACTTC
CDR3 protein: CASSQLLAEPYEQYF
D gene: TRBD2
V gene: TRBV27
clone size: many
J gene: TRBJ2-7

CDR3 DNA: TGTGCCAGCAGTCTACAGGGGGAGAGGTACAATGAGCAGTTCTTC
CDR3 protein: CASSLQGERYNEQFF
D gene: TRBD1
V gene: TRBV28
clone size: .
J gene: TRBJ2-1

CDR3 DNA: TGTGCCAGCAGCCCGAGGACTAGCGGTTCCTACAATGAGCAGTTCTTC
CDR3 protein: CASSPRTSGSYNEQFF
D gene: TRBD2
V gene: TRBV9
clone size: many
J gene: TRBJ2-1

CDR3 DNA: TGTGCCAGCAGTTTATCCCCAGCCTCTGGGGCCAACGTCCTGACTTTC
CDR3 protein: CASSLSPASGANVLTF
D gene: .
V gene: TRBV27
clone size: .
J gene: TRBJ2-6

CDR3 DNA: TGTGCCAGCAGACCCGTCGGGGGCCTCTCCTACAATGAGCAGTTCTTC
CDR3 protein: CASRPVGGLSYNEQFF
D gene: .
V gene: TRBV12-3/TRBV12-4
clone size: .
J gene: TRBJ2-1

CDR3 DNA: TGCAGTGCTAGGGTCACGGGTAGTGACACTGAAGCTTTCTTT
CDR3 protein: CSARVTGSDTEAFF
D gene: .
V gene: TRBV20-1
clone size: .
J gene: TRBJ1-1

CDR3 DNA: TGTGCTAGTGGTTTTGGGGCTTCGGACCTCTATGGCTACACCTTC
CDR3 protein: CASGFGASDLYGYTF
D gene: .
V gene: TRBV12-5
clone size: .
J gene: TRBJ1-2

CDR3 DNA: TGTGCCAGCAAGTCTAGCGGGGGGGTCCCCGATACGCAGTATTTT
CDR3 protein: CASKSSGGVPDTQYF
D gene: TRBD2
V gene: TRBV2
clone size: .
J gene: TRBJ2-3

CDR3 DNA: TGTGCCAGCAGTTTATTGGTCGGGGGCTCCTACAATGAGCAGTTCTTC
CDR3 protein: CASSLLVGGSYNEQFF
D gene: .
V gene: TRBV27
clone size: .
J gene: TRBJ2-1

CDR3 DNA: TGTGCCAGCAGCTTGGGACAGTTGAGGTTTGAGACCCAGTACTTC
CDR3 protein: CASSLGQLRFETQYF
D gene: TRBD1
V gene: TRBV7-2
clone size: few
J gene: TRBJ2-5

CDR3 DNA: TGTGCCAGCAGTTCCGGGACAGGGTACATGAACACTGAAGCTTTCTTT
CDR3 protein: CASSSGTGYMNTEAFF
D gene: TRBD1
V gene: TRBV7-2
clone size: few
J gene: TRBJ1-1

CDR3 DNA: TGTGCCAGCAGCCCAGAGGGCGCCAGCACAGATACGCAGTATTTT
CDR3 protein: CASSPEGASTDTQYF
D gene: .
V gene: TRBV7-9
clone size: many
J gene: TRBJ2-3

CDR3 DNA: TGCAGTGCCTGGGGGGCCCCCTACAATGAGCAGTTCTTC
CDR3 protein: CSAWGAPYNEQFF
D gene: .
V gene: TRBV20-1
clone size: .
J gene: TRBJ2-1